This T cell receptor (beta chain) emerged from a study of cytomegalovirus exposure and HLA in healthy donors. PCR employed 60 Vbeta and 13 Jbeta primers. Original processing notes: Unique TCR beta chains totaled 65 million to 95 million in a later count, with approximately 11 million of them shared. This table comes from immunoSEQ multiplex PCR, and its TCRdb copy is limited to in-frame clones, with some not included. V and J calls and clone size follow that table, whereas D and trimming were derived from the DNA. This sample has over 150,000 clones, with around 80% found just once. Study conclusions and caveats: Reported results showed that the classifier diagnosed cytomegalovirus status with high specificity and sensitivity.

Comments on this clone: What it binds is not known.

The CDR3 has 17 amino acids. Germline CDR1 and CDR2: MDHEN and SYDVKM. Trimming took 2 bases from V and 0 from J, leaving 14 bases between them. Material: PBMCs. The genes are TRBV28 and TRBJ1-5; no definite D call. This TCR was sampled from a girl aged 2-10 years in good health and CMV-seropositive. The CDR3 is CASSLVRGKYSNQPQHF. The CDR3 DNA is TGTGCCAGCAGTTTAGTTAGAGGGAAGTATAGCAATCAGCCCCAGCATTTT.